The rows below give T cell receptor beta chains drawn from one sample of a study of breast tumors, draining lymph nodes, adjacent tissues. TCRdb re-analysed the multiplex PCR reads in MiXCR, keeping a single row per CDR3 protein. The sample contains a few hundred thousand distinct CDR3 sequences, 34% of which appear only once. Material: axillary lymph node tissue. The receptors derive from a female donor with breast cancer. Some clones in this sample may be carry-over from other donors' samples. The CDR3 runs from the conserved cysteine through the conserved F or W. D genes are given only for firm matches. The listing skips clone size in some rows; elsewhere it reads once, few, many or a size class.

CDR3nt: TGTGCCAGCAGCCCCCAGACAGGGTCTAACTATGGCTCCACCTTC; CDR3aa: CASSPQTGSNYGSTF; abundance: many; d_gene: TRBD1; j_gene: TRBJ1-2; v_gene: TRBV9
CDR3nt: TGTGCCTGCTACAGAGGCACTGACTACGAGCAGTACTTC; CDR3aa: CACYRGTDYEQYF; abundance: many; d_gene: NA; j_gene: TRBJ2-7; v_gene: TRBV30
CDR3nt: TGTGCCAGCAGCTTACAGGGACAGGGGTATGGCTACACCTTC; CDR3aa: CASSLQGQGYGYTF; abundance: many; d_gene: TRBD1; j_gene: TRBJ1-2; v_gene: TRBV7-3
CDR3nt: TGCGCCAGCAGCAGGGAGGGGCTGAACTATGGCTACACCTTC; CDR3aa: CASSREGLNYGYTF; abundance: many; d_gene: NA; j_gene: TRBJ1-2; v_gene: TRBV5-1
CDR3nt: TGTGCCACCTCTCGGACAGGGGACAATCAGCCCCAGCATTTT; CDR3aa: CATSRTGDNQPQHF; abundance: many; d_gene: TRBD1; j_gene: TRBJ1-5; v_gene: TRBV6-2/TRBV6-3
CDR3nt: TGTGCCAGCAGCCCACGGGAGGGCAGGGGTGTGCACACCATATATTTT; CDR3aa: CASSPREGRGVHTIYF; abundance: NA; d_gene: NA; j_gene: TRBJ1-3; v_gene: TRBV7-3
CDR3nt: TGTGCCACCGGTGTTGGAGGGGGGGATGAGCAGTTCTTC; CDR3aa: CATGVGGGDEQFF; abundance: many; d_gene: NA; j_gene: TRBJ2-1; v_gene: TRBV24-1
CDR3nt: TGTGCCAGTAGTATAGATGGGGGTAATGGAGAAAAACTGTTTTTT; CDR3aa: CASSIDGGNGEKLFF; abundance: many; d_gene: NA; j_gene: TRBJ1-4; v_gene: TRBV19
CDR3nt: TGTGCCAGCAGCGCAAGGAGGTCCGGATTGGGTACAGATACGCAGTATTTT; CDR3aa: CASSARRSGLGTDTQYF; abundance: many; d_gene: NA; j_gene: TRBJ2-3; v_gene: TRBV9
CDR3nt: TGTGCCAGCATGTCAAGGGGGAGAGGGCAGCCCCAGCATTTT; CDR3aa: CASMSRGRGQPQHF; abundance: many; d_gene: NA; j_gene: TRBJ1-5; v_gene: TRBV2
CDR3nt: TGTGCCAGCAGCAAGCGGGACAGCGACACTGAAGCTTTCTTT; CDR3aa: CASSKRDSDTEAFF; abundance: NA; d_gene: TRBD1; j_gene: TRBJ1-1; v_gene: TRBV9
CDR3nt: TGTGCCAGCAGCCTAGGACTAGCGGGAGGCCCCTACAATGAGCAGTTCTTC; CDR3aa: CASSLGLAGGPYNEQFF; abundance: many; d_gene: TRBD2; j_gene: TRBJ2-1; v_gene: TRBV9
CDR3nt: TGTGCCACCAGTCCAACCGGGACAGGGGGCAGTCAGCCCCAGTACTTC; CDR3aa: CATSPTGTGGSQPQYF; abundance: NA; d_gene: TRBD1; j_gene: TRBJ2-5; v_gene: TRBV24-1
CDR3nt: TGCGCCAGCAGCCTGTCAGGGGGGGGCCGCGCAGATACGCAGTATTTT; CDR3aa: CASSLSGGGRADTQYF; abundance: many; d_gene: NA; j_gene: TRBJ2-3; v_gene: TRBV4-1
CDR3nt: TGTGCCAGCAGCAAACAACAGGGGGTCCAAGAGACCCAGTACTTC; CDR3aa: CASSKQQGVQETQYF; abundance: NA; d_gene: TRBD1; j_gene: TRBJ2-5; v_gene: TRBV6-1
CDR3nt: TGTGCCAGCACCCCGGAGGGGGCGCAGTCGTCGTCGCCCTACGAGCGGTACTTC; CDR3aa: CASTPEGAQSSSPYERYF; abundance: NA; d_gene: NA; j_gene: TRBJ2-7; v_gene: TRBV6-4
CDR3nt: TGTGCCAGCAGCCTAGCCGGAGCAGCGGCCTACGAGCAGTACTTC; CDR3aa: CASSLAGAAAYEQYF; abundance: few; d_gene: NA; j_gene: TRBJ2-7; v_gene: TRBV5-6
CDR3nt: TGTGCCACCAGCAGAGACCGACTCCTTTTTAATGAAAAACTGTTTTTT; CDR3aa: CATSRDRLLFNEKLFF; abundance: many; d_gene: NA; j_gene: TRBJ1-4; v_gene: TRBV15
CDR3nt: TGCGCCAGCAGCTTGGGGTTAGCGGGTGACAATGAGCAGTTCTTC; CDR3aa: CASSLGLAGDNEQFF; abundance: many; d_gene: TRBD2; j_gene: TRBJ2-1; v_gene: TRBV5-1
CDR3nt: TGTGCCAGCAGCCAGGACAGGGGGCGCGGACCCCTCCACTTT; CDR3aa: CASSQDRGRGPLHF; abundance: NA; d_gene: TRBD1; j_gene: TRBJ1-6; v_gene: TRBV9
CDR3nt: TGCAGCGTTGGAGGGACAGGGGATGGAAGTGAGCAGTACTTC; CDR3aa: CSVGGTGDGSEQYF; abundance: NA; d_gene: TRBD1; j_gene: TRBJ2-7; v_gene: TRBV29-1
CDR3nt: TGCGCCAGCAGCTTGGAGGCCAGGGACACCGGGGAGCTGTTTTTT; CDR3aa: CASSLEARDTGELFF; abundance: many; d_gene: NA; j_gene: TRBJ2-2; v_gene: TRBV5-1
CDR3nt: TGTGCCTGGATGTCCCCATACGGGAGGGCCTACAATGAGCAGTTCTTC; CDR3aa: CAWMSPYGRAYNEQFF; abundance: few; d_gene: TRBD2; j_gene: TRBJ2-1; v_gene: TRBV30
CDR3nt: TGTGCCAGCACGACAGGGGAGTGGAGCAATCAGCCCCAGCATTTT; CDR3aa: CASTTGEWSNQPQHF; abundance: many; d_gene: TRBD1; j_gene: TRBJ1-5; v_gene: TRBV19
CDR3nt: TGTGCCAGCAGTCACTCGAGCGTAGTCTACAATGAGCAGTTCTTC; CDR3aa: CASSHSSVVYNEQFF; abundance: NA; d_gene: NA; j_gene: TRBJ2-1; v_gene: TRBV6-5
CDR3nt: TGCAGTGCTAGTGGCCCCCTTAGTTCACCCCTCCACTTT; CDR3aa: CSASGPLSSPLHF; abundance: many; d_gene: NA; j_gene: TRBJ1-6; v_gene: TRBV20-1
CDR3nt: TGTGCCAGCAGCCCCGTAGCGGGGATACAGTATTTT; CDR3aa: CASSPVAGIQYF; abundance: NA; d_gene: TRBD2; j_gene: TRBJ2-3; v_gene: TRBV7-2
CDR3nt: TGTGCCAGCAGTCACGGTCTAGCGGCCCACACAGATACGCAGTATTTT; CDR3aa: CASSHGLAAHTDTQYF; abundance: NA; d_gene: TRBD2; j_gene: TRBJ2-3; v_gene: TRBV6-5
CDR3nt: TGCAGTGCCACCCCCTGGGAGGGTAGCAATCAGCCCCAGCATTTT; CDR3aa: CSATPWEGSNQPQHF; abundance: many; d_gene: NA; j_gene: TRBJ1-5; v_gene: TRBV20-1
CDR3nt: TGTGCTAGCAGCTTTCCCAGCGGCAAGGAGTACAATGAGCAGTTCTTC; CDR3aa: CASSFPSGKEYNEQFF; abundance: NA; d_gene: NA; j_gene: TRBJ2-1; v_gene: TRBV7-7
CDR3nt: TGTGCCAGCAGCTTAAGGGGTAGCGGCTCCTACGAGCAGTACTTC; CDR3aa: CASSLRGSGSYEQYF; abundance: many; d_gene: NA; j_gene: TRBJ2-7; v_gene: TRBV7-8
CDR3nt: TGTGCCACCAGTGATGCGGACACACAGCGCTCTGGAAACACCATATATTTT; CDR3aa: CATSDADTQRSGNTIYF; abundance: many; d_gene: NA; j_gene: TRBJ1-3; v_gene: TRBV24-1
CDR3nt: TGTGCCAGCAGTTGGGGGGGCTCCCAGAGCTATGGCTACCCCTTC; CDR3aa: CASSWGGSQSYGYPF; abundance: NA; d_gene: NA; j_gene: TRBJ1-2; v_gene: TRBV7-6
CDR3nt: TGTGCCAGCTCACCATCGACAGGGATTTCACCCCTCCACTTT; CDR3aa: CASSPSTGISPLHF; abundance: many; d_gene: TRBD1; j_gene: TRBJ1-6; v_gene: TRBV18
CDR3nt: TGTGCCAGCAGCTGGCGGACTAGCGGGGGGGCGGCGACAGGGGCCAACGTCCTGACTTTC; CDR3aa: CASSWRTSGGAATGANVLTF; abundance: NA; d_gene: TRBD2; j_gene: TRBJ2-6; v_gene: TRBV7-9
CDR3nt: TGTGCCAGCAGCTTGGACTCTGGGGCCAACGTCCTGACTTTC; CDR3aa: CASSLDSGANVLTF; abundance: many; d_gene: NA; j_gene: TRBJ2-6; v_gene: TRBV7-3
CDR3nt: TGTGCTAGTGGCAGCGACAGTTACGAGCAGTACTTC; CDR3aa: CASGSDSYEQYF; abundance: NA; d_gene: NA; j_gene: TRBJ2-7; v_gene: TRBV12-3/TRBV12-4
CDR3nt: TGCAGCGTTGAAAACAGGGGGCGCGGCGAGCAGTACTTC; CDR3aa: CSVENRGRGEQYF; abundance: many; d_gene: TRBD1; j_gene: TRBJ2-7; v_gene: TRBV29-1
CDR3nt: TGTGCCAGCAGCTTACTAGCGGGAGCAGGCGGGGAGACCCAGTACTTC; CDR3aa: CASSLLAGAGGETQYF; abundance: many; d_gene: TRBD2; j_gene: TRBJ2-5; v_gene: TRBV5-5
CDR3nt: TGTGCCACCAGTGATTACATGACTAGCGGGACCCCAGATACGCAGTATTTT; CDR3aa: CATSDYMTSGTPDTQYF; abundance: many; d_gene: TRBD2; j_gene: TRBJ2-3; v_gene: TRBV24-1
CDR3nt: TGTGCCAGCAGCTTAATCGCGGGTACAGATACGCAGTATTTT; CDR3aa: CASSLIAGTDTQYF; abundance: many; d_gene: NA; j_gene: TRBJ2-3; v_gene: TRBV7-2
CDR3nt: TGTGCCAGCAGCTCCGGACTCAACTACAATGAGCAGTTCTTC; CDR3aa: CASSSGLNYNEQFF; abundance: once; d_gene: NA; j_gene: TRBJ2-1; v_gene: TRBV13
CDR3nt: TGTGCCAGCAGCTTACCCAGGGACCATGGCTACACCTTC; CDR3aa: CASSLPRDHGYTF; abundance: many; d_gene: NA; j_gene: TRBJ1-2; v_gene: TRBV11-3
CDR3nt: TGTGCCAGCAGCGCCCTTGGGTCTTCCACAGATACGCAGTATTTT; CDR3aa: CASSALGSSTDTQYF; abundance: NA; d_gene: NA; j_gene: TRBJ2-3; v_gene: TRBV6-6
CDR3nt: TGTGCCAGCAATCCCACGCGGACCACTGAAGCTTTCTTT; CDR3aa: CASNPTRTTEAFF; abundance: NA; d_gene: NA; j_gene: TRBJ1-1; v_gene: TRBV12-3/TRBV12-4
CDR3nt: TGTGCCAGCAGGCCCAGGGGTATTGGGGTTAGCAATCAGCCCCAGCATTTT; CDR3aa: CASRPRGIGVSNQPQHF; abundance: many; d_gene: NA; j_gene: TRBJ1-5; v_gene: TRBV2
CDR3nt: TGTGCCAGCAGTCAAGGAGCTAGATGGGATGAGCAGTTCTTC; CDR3aa: CASSQGARWDEQFF; abundance: few; d_gene: NA; j_gene: TRBJ2-1; v_gene: TRBV6-5
CDR3nt: TGTGCCAGCAGTGAAATAGACAGGCAGGGCGGCTACACCTTC; CDR3aa: CASSEIDRQGGYTF; abundance: NA; d_gene: NA; j_gene: TRBJ1-2; v_gene: TRBV6-1
CDR3nt: TGTGCCAGCAGCTTGGTACAGGGAACCGGGGAGCTGTTTTTT; CDR3aa: CASSLVQGTGELFF; abundance: many; d_gene: NA; j_gene: TRBJ2-2; v_gene: TRBV5-8
CDR3nt: TGTGCCAGCAGCCGAATGGGGGTTAACCAAGAGACCCAGTACTTC; CDR3aa: CASSRMGVNQETQYF; abundance: many; d_gene: NA; j_gene: TRBJ2-5; v_gene: TRBV7-9